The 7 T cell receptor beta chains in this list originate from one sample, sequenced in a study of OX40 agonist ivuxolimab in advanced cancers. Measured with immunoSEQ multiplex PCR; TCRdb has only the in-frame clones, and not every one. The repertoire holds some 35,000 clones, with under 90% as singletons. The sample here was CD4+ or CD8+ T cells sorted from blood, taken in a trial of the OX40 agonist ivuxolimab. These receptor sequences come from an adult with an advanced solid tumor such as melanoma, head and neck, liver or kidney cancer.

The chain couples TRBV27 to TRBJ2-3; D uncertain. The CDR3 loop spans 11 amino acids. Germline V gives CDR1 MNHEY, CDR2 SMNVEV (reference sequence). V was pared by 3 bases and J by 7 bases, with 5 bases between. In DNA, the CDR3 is TGTGCCAGCAGTTTTTCAAATACGCAGTATTTT. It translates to CASSFSNTQYF.

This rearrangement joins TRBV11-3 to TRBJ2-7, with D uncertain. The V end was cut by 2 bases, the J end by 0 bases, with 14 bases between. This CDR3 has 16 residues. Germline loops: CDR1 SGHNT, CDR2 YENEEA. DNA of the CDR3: TGTGCCAGCAGCTTACGACCGAGACTGAGCTCCTACGAGCAGTACTTC. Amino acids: CASSLRPRLSSYEQYF.

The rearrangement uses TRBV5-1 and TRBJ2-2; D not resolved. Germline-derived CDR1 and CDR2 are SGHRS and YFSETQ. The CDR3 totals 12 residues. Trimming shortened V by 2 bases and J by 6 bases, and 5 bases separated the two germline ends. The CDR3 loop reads CASSFFPGELFF. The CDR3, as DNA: TGCGCCAGCAGCTTTTTTCCCGGGGAGCTGTTTTTT. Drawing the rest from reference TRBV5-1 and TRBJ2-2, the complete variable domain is KAGVTQTPRYLIKTRGQQVTLSCSPISGHRSVSWYQQTPGQGLQFLFEYFSETQRNKGNFPGRFSGRQFSNSRSEMNVSTLELGDSALYLCASSFFPGELFFGEGSRLTVL.

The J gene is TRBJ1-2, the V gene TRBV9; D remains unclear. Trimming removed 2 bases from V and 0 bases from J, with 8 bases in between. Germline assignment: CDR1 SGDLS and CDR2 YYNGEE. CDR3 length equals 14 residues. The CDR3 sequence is CASSVGEANYGYTF. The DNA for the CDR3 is TGTGCCAGCAGCGTTGGGGAAGCTAACTATGGCTACACCTTC.

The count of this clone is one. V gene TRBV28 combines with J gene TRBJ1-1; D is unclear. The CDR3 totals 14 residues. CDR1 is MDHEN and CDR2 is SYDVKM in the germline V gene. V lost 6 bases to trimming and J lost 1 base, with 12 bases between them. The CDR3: CASSLPRRNTEAFF. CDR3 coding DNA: TGTGCCAGCAGCTTACCTAGACGGAACACTGAAGCTTTCTTT.

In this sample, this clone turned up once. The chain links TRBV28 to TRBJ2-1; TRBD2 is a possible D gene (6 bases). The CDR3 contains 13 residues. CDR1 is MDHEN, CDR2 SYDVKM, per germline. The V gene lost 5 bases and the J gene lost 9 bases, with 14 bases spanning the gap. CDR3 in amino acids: CASSLRLVREQFF. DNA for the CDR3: TGTGCCAGCAGTCTAAGACTAGTACGTGAGCAGTTCTTC.

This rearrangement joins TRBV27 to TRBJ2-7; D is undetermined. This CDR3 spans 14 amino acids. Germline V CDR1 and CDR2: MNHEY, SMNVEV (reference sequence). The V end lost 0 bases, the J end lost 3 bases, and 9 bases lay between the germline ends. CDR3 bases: TGTGCCAGCAGTTTATCGATTGGGAACTACGAGCAGTACTTC. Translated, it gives CASSLSIGNYEQYF.